The 21 T cell receptor beta chains below all came from one sample that was sequenced in a study of shared clonotypes between healthy human individuals. Repertoires were generated with immunoSEQ multiplex PCR, while TCRdb's copy carries only in-frame clones and drops some. The sample includes almost 750,000 clones, around 70% of them seen just once. Sequenced sample: memory CD4+ T cells sorted from blood. Specified subset: CD45RA-negative fraction. These receptors were obtained from a woman aged 25-40 years in good health.

The chain employs TRBV2 and TRBJ2-3; 11 bases are a match to TRBD2. The CDR3 runs 13 residues. Germline CDR1 is SNHLY and CDR2 is FYNNEI. Unmatched junction bases numbered 5, after V lost 10 bases and J lost 5 bases. CDR3 sequence (DNA): TGTGCCATTGGGACTAGCGGAGGAGATACGCAGTATTTT. It translates to CAIGTSGGDTQYF.

The V and J genes are TRBV30 and TRBJ2-3; TRBD2 aligns across 11 bases. The CDR3 covers 15 residues. Trimming cost V 1 base and J 6 bases; bases outside gene matches: 6. CDR1 and CDR2 (germline): GTSNPN, SVGIG (reference sequence). CDR3 nucleotide sequence: TGTGCCTGGAGTGGGGGACTAGCGGCGGCGGATACGCAGTATTTT. Protein: CAWSGGLAAADTQYF. Full variable domain (rest looked up from reference TRBV30 and TRBJ2-3): SQTIHQWPATLVQPVGSPLSLECTVEGTSNPNLYWYRQAAGRGLQLLFYSVGIGQISSEVPQNLSASRPQDRQFILSSKKLLLSDSGFYLCAWSGGLAAADTQYFGPGTRLTVL.

The rearrangement links TRBV18 to TRBJ2-3; no clear D. Germline V gene lookup returns CDR1 KGHSH and CDR2 LQKENI. This CDR3 comprises 15 residues. The V and J ends lost 0 bases and 1 base respectively, with 8 bases between them. The CDR3 region has the DNA TGTGCCAGCTCACCACCGTACCCGGGCACAGATACGCAGTATTTT. Protein: CASSPPYPGTDTQYF.

This CDR3 reads CASQGQGDSNQPQHF. In DNA, the CDR3 is TGTGCCAGCCAGGGACAGGGGGATAGCAATCAGCCCCAGCATTTT. The chain has TRBV4-2 and TRBJ1-5, with 11 bases fitting TRBD1. Per germline, CDR1 LGHNA and CDR2 YNFKEQ. The CDR3 runs to 15 residues. With 8 bases clipped from V and 0 bases from J, the junction kept 3 bases outside the gene matches.

This clone has more than one count but fewer than ten. V gene TRBV2 combines with J gene TRBJ1-3, with unresolved D. The CDR3 length is 14 residues. Germline V gene lookup returns CDR1 SNHLY and CDR2 FYNNEI. Trimming left V 6 bases short and J 0 bases short, with 9 bases between. Here the CDR3 DNA reads TGTGCCAGCAGACCGGACCTCTCTGGAAACACCATATATTTT. As protein: CASRPDLSGNTIYF.

The rearrangement joins TRBV14 to TRBJ2-1; 7 bases agree with TRBD2. The V segment lost 4 bases and the J segment 7 bases; nucleotides outside the gene matches: 10. Germline V lookup: CDR1 SGHDN, CDR2 FVKESK. The CDR3 spans 15 residues. CDR3 sequence (DNA): TGTGCCAGCAGCCCCCGGGGGAGCGGGAAGAATGAGCAGTTCTTC. This translates into CASSPRGSGKNEQFF.

The chain combines TRBV5-1 with TRBJ2-7; D is unclear. Germline V gene data show CDR1 as SGHRS and CDR2 as YFSETQ. This CDR3 comprises 12 residues. V lost 4 bases and J lost 4, with 9 bases in between. CDR3 residues: CASSSSQYEQYF. The DNA of the CDR3 is TGCGCCAGCAGCAGCAGTCAGTACGAGCAGTACTTC. Complete variable domain (other parts from reference TRBV5-1 and TRBJ2-7): KAGVTQTPRYLIKTRGQQVTLSCSPISGHRSVSWYQQTPGQGLQFLFEYFSETQRNKGNFPGRFSGRQFSNSRSEMNVSTLELGDSALYLCASSSSQYEQYFGPGTRLTVT.

The V gene is TRBV4-1, the J gene TRBJ2-7; possibly TRBD2 for D (6 bases). In germline, CDR1 is MGHRA, CDR2 YSYEKL. The CDR3 totals 17 residues. Trimming took 0 bases from V and 3 from J, leaving 18 bases between them. In DNA, the CDR3 is TGCGCCAGCAGCCAAGATCCCGCCGGGGGACCCGTCTACGAGCAGTACTTC. It yields the protein CASSQDPAGGPVYEQYF.

This sequence joins TRBV28 and TRBJ2-7; 7 positions match TRBD1. The CDR3 length is 15 residues. Germline-derived CDR1 and CDR2 are MDHEN and SYDVKM. V lost 7 bases and J lost 4; bases outside the gene matches: 13. The CDR3 DNA follows: TGTGCCAGCACCAGCGGACAGGTTGTCTGGTACGAGCAGTACTTC. It yields the protein CASTSGQVVWYEQYF.

As for this clone: This may be a read error: a much more frequent sequence differs by one nucleotide. The sample has other DNA sequences that encode this CDR3 too. The chain employs TRBV2 and TRBJ1-1; possibly TRBD1 for D (5 bases). Germline V gives CDR1 SNHLY, CDR2 FYNNEI. V shed 2 bases and J shed 4 bases, with 5 bases lying between them. The CDR3 has 12 amino acids. DNA for the CDR3: TGTGCCAGCAGTGAACAGGGCACTGAAGCTTTCTTT. It codes for CASSEQGTEAFF.

This rearrangement joins TRBV7-6 to TRBJ2-3; no clear D gene. Germline CDR1 reads SGHVS; CDR2 reads FNYEAQ. Trimming left V 7 bases short and J 2 bases short, with 16 bases between. The CDR3 has 15 amino acids. This CDR3 is CASTIMSTPTDTQYF. CDR3 nucleotides: TGTGCCAGCACTATCATGTCTACTCCCACAGATACGCAGTATTTT.

This clone appeared many times. V gene TRBV27 combines with J gene TRBJ1-5; perhaps TRBD1 as D (5 bases). The germline V gene encodes CDR1 MNHEY and CDR2 SMNVEV (reference sequence). This CDR3 is built from 12 residues. V shed 8 bases and J shed 1 base, with 6 bases lying between them. The CDR3 region is CASGGSNQPQHF. The CDR3 coding sequence is TGTGCCAGCGGGGGGAGCAATCAGCCCCAGCATTTT.

In regard to this clone: The same CDR3 is also encoded by other DNA sequences in this sample. The CDR3 DNA reads TGTGCCAGCAGCTTAGGACTCCTCTACGAGCAGTACTTC. Residues: CASSLGLLYEQYF. This sequence joins TRBV7-9 and TRBJ2-7; no clear D. V was cut by 1 base and J by 3 bases, with 7 bases left in between. The CDR3 is 13 amino acids. CDR1 is SEHNR, CDR2 FQNEAQ, per germline (reference sequence).

With regard to this clone: The junction differs from germline at one of its ends, possibly a read error. The rearrangement links TRBV6-1 to TRBJ2-2; 7 nucleotides agree with TRBD1. This CDR3 is built from 17 residues. Germline values: CDR1 MNHNS, CDR2 SASEGT. The CDR3 bases are TGTGCCATCAGTGACCCCTTCGAGGGGGCGAGCACCGGGGAGCTGTTTTTT. Translated, it gives CAISDPFEGASTGELFF.

The gene calls are TRBV9 and TRBJ1-4; D is ambiguous. The CDR3 has 14 amino acids. Trimming shortened V by 0 bases and J by 7 bases, and 10 bases separated the two germline ends. Germline values: CDR1 SGDLS, CDR2 YYNGEE. CDR3 sequence: CASSVGGFPEKLFF. For the CDR3, the DNA is TGTGCCAGCAGCGTAGGGGGTTTTCCTGAAAAACTGTTTTTT.

This clone was picked up many times. This chain uses TRBV6-6 with TRBJ1-1; D unresolved. The CDR3 is made up of 12 amino acids. Trimming removed 7 bases from V and 4 bases from J, with 10 bases in between. Germline lookup yields CDR1 MNHNY and CDR2 SVGAGI (reference sequence). DNA of the CDR3: TGTGCCAGCATGGGTGCGACCACTGAAGCTTTCTTT. It is translated as CASMGATTEAFF.

Only a few counts were recorded for this clone. This chain uses TRBV9 with TRBJ2-3; D unclear. This CDR3 region has 12 residues. CDR1 and CDR2 (germline): SGDLS, YYNGEE. V was cut by 3 bases and J by 5 bases, with 7 bases left in between. The CDR3 region has the DNA TGTGCCAGCAGCGCCCTAGTAGATACGCAGTATTTT. Translated: CASSALVDTQYF.

The chain links TRBV18 to TRBJ1-5; no definite D call. V lost 3 bases and J lost 4, with 13 bases in between. The CDR3 extends over 15 amino acids. Germline assignment: CDR1 KGHSH and CDR2 LQKENI. CDR3 coding DNA: TGTGCCAGCTCACCGATCCCGATAACGAATCAGCCCCAGCATTTT. As protein: CASSPIPITNQPQHF.

This rearrangement joins TRBV5-4 to TRBJ2-5; 8 bases are shared with TRBD2. This CDR3 has 14 residues. Trimming at V came to 0 bases and at J to 4 bases, leaving 2 bases not matched to a gene. The germline CDR1 and CDR2 sequences are SGHNT and YYREEE (reference sequence). The CDR3 nucleotides read TGTGCCAGCAGCTTGGGTCGGGGGGGAGAGACCCAGTACTTC. As protein: CASSLGRGGETQYF.

V gene TRBV10-1 combines with J gene TRBJ1-2, with TRBD1 matching over 7 bases. CDR3 length: 14 residues. With V trimmed by 7 bases and J by 3 bases, 8 bases remained unmatched. Germline CDR1 WNHNN, CDR2 SYGVQD (reference sequence). The CDR3 sequence: CASTRGRMDYGYTF. In nucleotides, the CDR3 is TGCGCCAGCACTAGGGGGCGGATGGACTATGGCTACACCTTC.

The chain links TRBV4-2 to TRBJ2-1; a possible D gene is TRBD2 (6 bases). V gave up 2 bases and J gave up 0 bases, with 14 bases separating them. There are 17 residues in the CDR3. Germline lookup yields CDR1 LGHNA and CDR2 YNFKEQ. CDR3 region: CASSQSTGGTSYNEQFF. CDR3 nucleotide sequence: TGTGCCAGCAGCCAATCAACTGGCGGGACCTCCTACAATGAGCAGTTCTTC.